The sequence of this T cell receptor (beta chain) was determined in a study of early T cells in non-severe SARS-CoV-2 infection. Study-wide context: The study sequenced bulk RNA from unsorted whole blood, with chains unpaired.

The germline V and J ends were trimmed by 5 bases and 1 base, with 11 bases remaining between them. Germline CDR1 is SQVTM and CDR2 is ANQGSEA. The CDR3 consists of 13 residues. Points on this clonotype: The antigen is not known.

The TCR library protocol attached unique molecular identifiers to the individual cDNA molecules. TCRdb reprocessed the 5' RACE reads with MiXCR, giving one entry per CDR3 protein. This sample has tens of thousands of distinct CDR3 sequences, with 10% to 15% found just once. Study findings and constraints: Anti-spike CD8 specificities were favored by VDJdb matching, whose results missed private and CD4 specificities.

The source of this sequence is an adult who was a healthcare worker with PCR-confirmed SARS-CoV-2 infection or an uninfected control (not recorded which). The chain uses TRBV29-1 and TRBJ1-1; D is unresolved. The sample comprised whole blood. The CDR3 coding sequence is TGCAGCGTTTCTTCCAAGGGGAACACTGAAGCTTTCTTT. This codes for CSVSSKGNTEAFF. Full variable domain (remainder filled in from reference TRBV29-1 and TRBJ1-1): SAVISQKPSRDICQRGTSLTIQCQVDSQVTMMFWYRQQPGQSLTLIATANQGSEATYESGFVIDKFPISRPNLTFSTLTVSNMSPEDSSIYLCSVSSKGNTEAFFGQGTRLTVV.